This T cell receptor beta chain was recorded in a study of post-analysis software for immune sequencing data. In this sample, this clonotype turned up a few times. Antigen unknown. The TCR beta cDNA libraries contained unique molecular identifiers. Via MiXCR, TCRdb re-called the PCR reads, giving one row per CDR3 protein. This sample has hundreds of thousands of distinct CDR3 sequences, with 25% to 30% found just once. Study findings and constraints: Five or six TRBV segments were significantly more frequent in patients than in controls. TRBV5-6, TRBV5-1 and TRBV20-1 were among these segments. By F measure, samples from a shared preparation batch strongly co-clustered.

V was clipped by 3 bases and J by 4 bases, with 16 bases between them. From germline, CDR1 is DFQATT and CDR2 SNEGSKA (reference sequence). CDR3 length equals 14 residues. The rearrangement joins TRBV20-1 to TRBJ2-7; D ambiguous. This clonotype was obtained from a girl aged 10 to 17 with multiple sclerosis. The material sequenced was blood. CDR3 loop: CSARSAEVNYEQYF. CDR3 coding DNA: TGCAGTGCTAGGAGCGCAGAAGTTAATTACGAGCAGTACTTC.